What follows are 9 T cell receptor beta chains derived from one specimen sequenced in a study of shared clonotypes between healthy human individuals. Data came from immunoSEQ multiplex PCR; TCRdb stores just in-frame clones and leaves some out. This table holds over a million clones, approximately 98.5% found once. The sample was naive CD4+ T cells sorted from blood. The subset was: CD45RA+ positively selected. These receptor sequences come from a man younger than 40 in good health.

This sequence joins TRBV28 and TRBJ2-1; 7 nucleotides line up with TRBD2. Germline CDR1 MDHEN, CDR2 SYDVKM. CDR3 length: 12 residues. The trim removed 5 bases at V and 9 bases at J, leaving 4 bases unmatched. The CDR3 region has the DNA TGTGCCAGCAGTGGGAGGGCGGGTGAGCAGTTCTTC. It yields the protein CASSGRAGEQFF.

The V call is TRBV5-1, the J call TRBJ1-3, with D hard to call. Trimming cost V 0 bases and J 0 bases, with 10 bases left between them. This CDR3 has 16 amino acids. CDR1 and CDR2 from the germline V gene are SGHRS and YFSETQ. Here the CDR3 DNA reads TGCGCCAGCAGCTTGGGTACACGGAGCTCTGGAAACACCATATATTTT. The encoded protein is CASSLGTRSSGNTIYF. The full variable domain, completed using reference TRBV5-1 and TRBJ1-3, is KAGVTQTPRYLIKTRGQQVTLSCSPISGHRSVSWYQQTPGQGLQFLFEYFSETQRNKGNFPGRFSGRQFSNSRSEMNVSTLELGDSALYLCASSLGTRSSGNTIYFGEGSWLTVV.

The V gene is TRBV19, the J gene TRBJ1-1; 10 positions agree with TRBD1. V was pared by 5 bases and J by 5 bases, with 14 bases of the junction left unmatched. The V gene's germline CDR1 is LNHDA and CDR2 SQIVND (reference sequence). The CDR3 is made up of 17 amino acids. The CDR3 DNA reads TGTGCCAGTAGTGTGGTGGGGACAGGGGTTAGGACAACTGAAGCTTTCTTT. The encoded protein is CASSVVGTGVRTTEAFF. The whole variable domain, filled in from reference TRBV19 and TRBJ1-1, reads DGGITQSPKYLFRKEGQNVTLSCEQNLNHDAMYWYRQDPGQGLRLIYYSQIVNDFQKGDIAEGYSVSREKKESFPLTVTSAQKNPTAFYLCASSVVGTGVRTTEAFFGQGTRLTVV.

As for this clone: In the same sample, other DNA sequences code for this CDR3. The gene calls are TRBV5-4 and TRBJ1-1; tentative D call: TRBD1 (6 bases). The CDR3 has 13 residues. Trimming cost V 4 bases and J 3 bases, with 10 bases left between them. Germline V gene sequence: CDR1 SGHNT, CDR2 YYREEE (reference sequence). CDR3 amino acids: CASSRDTYTEAFF. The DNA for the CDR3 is TGTGCCAGCAGCAGGGACACCTACACTGAAGCTTTCTTT.

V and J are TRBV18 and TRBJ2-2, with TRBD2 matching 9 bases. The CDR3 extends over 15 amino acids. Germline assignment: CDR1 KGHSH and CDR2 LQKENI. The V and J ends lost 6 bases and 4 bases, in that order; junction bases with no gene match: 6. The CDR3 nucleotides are TGTGCCAGCTCCCTAGCGGGGACGGGCACCGGGGAGCTGTTTTTT. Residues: CASSLAGTGTGELFF.

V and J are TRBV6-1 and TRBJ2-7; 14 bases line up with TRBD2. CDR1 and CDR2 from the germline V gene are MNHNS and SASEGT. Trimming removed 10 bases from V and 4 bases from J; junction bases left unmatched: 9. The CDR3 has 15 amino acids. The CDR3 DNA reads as TGTGCCAACTCATATGGGACTAGCGGGAGTTACGAGCAGTACTTC. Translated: CANSYGTSGSYEQYF.

The CDR3 region is CASSPDGTLAEQFF. CDR3 nucleotides: TGTGCCAGCTCACCCGACGGGACACTAGCGGAGCAGTTCTTC. The rearrangement joins TRBV18 to TRBJ2-1, with TRBD2 as a possible D gene (7 bases). Per germline, CDR1 KGHSH and CDR2 LQKENI. This CDR3 region has 14 residues. V lost 3 bases and J 10 bases, leaving 16 bases between the germline ends.

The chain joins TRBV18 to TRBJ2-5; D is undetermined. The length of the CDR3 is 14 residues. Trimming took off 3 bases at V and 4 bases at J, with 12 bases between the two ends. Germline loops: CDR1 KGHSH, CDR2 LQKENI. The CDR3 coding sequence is TGTGCCAGCTCACCTGCGACCGCCGGAGAGACCCAGTACTTC. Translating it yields CASSPATAGETQYF.

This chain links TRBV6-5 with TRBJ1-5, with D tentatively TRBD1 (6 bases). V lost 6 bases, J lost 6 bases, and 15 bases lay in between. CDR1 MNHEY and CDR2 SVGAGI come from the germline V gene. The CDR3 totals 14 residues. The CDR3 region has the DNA TGTGCCAGCAGCGAAGGGGGGATTGCTCAGCCCCAGCATTTT. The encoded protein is CASSEGGIAQPQHF.